The 5 T cell receptor beta chains presented below share a single source sample, sequenced in a study of post-analysis software for immune sequencing data. Broader study findings: Compared with controls, patients had more of roughly 5 TRBV segments, including TRBV5-6, TRBV5-1 and TRBV20-1.

The library was made from cDNA and included unique molecular identifiers. Via MiXCR, TCRdb re-called the PCR reads, giving one row per CDR3 protein. The sample holds hundreds of thousands of distinct CDR3 sequences, roughly half seen once. Antigen specificity for these receptors is unknown. Sequences were obtained from blood. Every receptor here comes from a girl aged 10-17 years with multiple sclerosis.

In this sample, this clonotype turned up a few times. The chain uses TRBV10-3 and TRBJ2-5, with D tentatively TRBD1 (5 bases). TRBJ2-7 matches the DNA end more closely, so the J call is doubtful. This CDR3 spans 12 amino acids. From germline, CDR1 is ENHRY and CDR2 SYGVKD. The CDR3 here is CASVGLRDEQYF. DNA of the CDR3: TGTGCCTCGGTGGGGCTACGCGACGAGCAGTACTTC.

This clonotype has a handful of counts. CDR3 nucleotide sequence: TGTGCCAGCTCCAGGATGGGGACAGCCCAAGAGACCCAGTACTTC. It is translated as CASSRMGTAQETQYF. The chain has TRBV6-4 and TRBJ2-5, with 7 bases aligning to TRBD1. This CDR3 contains 15 residues. CDR1 and CDR2 from the germline V gene are MRHNA and SNTAGT. V shed 8 bases, J shed 1 base, and the junction held 10 bases outside the gene matches.

The V and J genes are TRBV29-1 and TRBJ1-1; D might be TRBD1 (5 bases). The CDR3 has 15 amino acids. V dropped 0 bases and J dropped 0 bases, with 11 bases sitting between them. From germline, CDR1 is SQVTM and CDR2 ANQGSEA. CDR3: CSVEDWEGLNTEAFF. For the CDR3, the DNA is TGCAGCGTTGAAGATTGGGAGGGGCTGAACACTGAAGCTTTCTTT.

The chain recombines TRBV12-3 or TRBV12-4 with TRBJ2-3, with 8 bases lining up with TRBD1. V lost 7 bases and J lost 4; bases outside the gene matches: 7. The CDR3 covers 14 residues. The DNA for the CDR3 is TGTGCCAGCACCCCGCGACAGGGGTCAGATACGCAGTATTTT. Protein sequence: CASTPRQGSDTQYF.

The chain carries TRBV30 and TRBJ1-2, with 8 bases identical to TRBD1. Germline V lookup: CDR1 GTSNPN, CDR2 SVGIG (reference sequence). The CDR3 loop spans 15 amino acids. The trim removed 1 base at V and 3 bases at J, leaving 7 bases unmatched. CDR3 sequence (DNA): TGTGCCTGGAGTGCCGGACAGGGAAACCACTATGGCTACACCTTC. This translates into CAWSAGQGNHYGYTF.